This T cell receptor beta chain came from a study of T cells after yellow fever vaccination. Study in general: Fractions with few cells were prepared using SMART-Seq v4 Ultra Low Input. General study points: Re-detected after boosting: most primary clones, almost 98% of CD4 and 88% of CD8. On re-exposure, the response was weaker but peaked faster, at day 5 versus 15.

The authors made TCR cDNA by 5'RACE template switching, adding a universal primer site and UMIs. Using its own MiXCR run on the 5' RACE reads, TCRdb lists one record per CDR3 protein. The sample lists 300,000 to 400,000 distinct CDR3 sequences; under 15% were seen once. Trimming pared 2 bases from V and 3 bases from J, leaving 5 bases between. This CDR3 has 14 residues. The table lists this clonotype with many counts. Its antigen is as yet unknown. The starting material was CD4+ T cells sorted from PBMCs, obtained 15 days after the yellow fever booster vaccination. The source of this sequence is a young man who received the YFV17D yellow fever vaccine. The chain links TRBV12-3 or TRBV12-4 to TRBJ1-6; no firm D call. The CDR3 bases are TGTGCCAGCAGTTTATCCAGCTATAATTCACCCCTCCACTTT. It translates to CASSLSSYNSPLHF.